This T cell receptor (beta chain) was recorded in a study of graft-versus-host responses after intestinal transplantation (dated by TCRdb to about 2021). Background for the entire study: Multivisceral, liver-intestinal, or isolated intestinal transplants were received by the recipients. Alloreactive clones were identified by sequencing pre-transplant mixed lymphocyte reaction products and comparing these products with unstimulated pre-transplant donor and recipient T cells. The cohort enrolled about two dozen intestinal transplant recipients, one of whom was a retransplant, and a few patients without pretransplant specimens were excluded. Donor T cell macrochimerism was defined as a peak of at least 4% donor T cells among recipient peripheral blood mononuclear cells. Bulk TCR-beta CDR3 sequencing was used to track graft-versus-host and host-versus-graft alloreactive T cell clones in the graft, circulation and bone marrow after intestinal transplantation. Instead of going to the commercial service, samples from a few later patients were sequenced in-house on an Illumina MiSeq and processed with MiXCR. All recipients received anti-thymocyte globulin induction followed by maintenance tacrolimus and steroids for about three years. The investigation overall reported the following: The relatively low number and heterogeneity of intestinal transplant patients limited the conclusions. Early after transplant, peak levels of circulating GvH clones were associated with declines in HvG clones. GvH clones were found in recipient bone marrow, and some of the GvH clones appeared earlier in ileal mucosa or blood, which is consistent with an intestinal mucosal origin. Patients with donor T cell macrochimerism had high GvH to HvG T cell clonal ratios in their allografts.

This specimen's time point label, interpreted: cells obtained before transplantation from donor or recipient. In mixed lymphocyte reactions, around 200,000 CFSE-labeled pre-transplant responders were plated with around 200,000 irradiated violet-dye-labeled stimulators and cultured for less than 7 days. After the mixed lymphocyte reaction, proliferating CD3+CD4+CFSE-low and CD3+CD8+CFSE-low responder cells were FACS-sorted on a BD Influx sorter. Preparation of the library involved the immunoSEQ multiplex PCR assay. For most patients, genomic DNA was isolated with the Qiagen DNeasy Blood and Tissue Kit and sent frozen to Adaptive Biotechnologies for TCR sequencing. For most patients, genomic DNA was subjected to high-throughput TCR-beta CDR3 sequencing by Adaptive Biotechnologies. As for the authors' bioinformatics: Adaptive's ImmunoSEQ software supplied the TCR sequencing data for around 19 patients, while MiXCR and VDJtools were used to process a few other patients. To correct CD4 versus CD8 sorting errors, any sequence found in both subsets at a frequency ratio below 5:1 was removed. Because the origin of CDR3 nucleotide sequences shared between donor and recipient could not be assigned, those sequences were removed. To count as alloreactive, a clone needed at least 2-fold expansion over unstimulated cells and a minimum CFSE-low frequency of 0.002% (template counts) or 0.001% (read counts). Clones were considered mappable if detected in sequenced pre-transplant spleen, lymph node, or MLR CFSE-low populations of the donor or recipient. Cumulative frequency of alloreactive clones was calculated as a percentage of all sequences weighted by copy number. Imported from immuneACCESS, the table was reduced by TCRdb to in-frame sequences with V and J called. These copies leave out some clones; in studies compared against another copy, an unresolved V gene accounts for under half, and the cause of the remainder is not known. V and J calls and clone size follow that table, whereas D and trimming were derived from the DNA. This sample holds about 8,000 clones; around 29% were observed only once. Of the sample, 2% to 2.5% is held by the ten largest clones.

The CDR3 covers 14 residues, taking in both the cysteine and the phenylalanine. Only the CDR3 region is kept as DNA, spanning 42 bases read in frame from base 1. CDR1 and CDR2, per the germline V gene, are SGHNT and YENEEA. V sheds 0 bases and J sheds 4 bases, leaving 9 bases between their ends. In this sample, this clone turned up a few times. No base-level quality is on record; no much larger clone is a single base apart. The material sequenced was alloreactive CD8+ T cells from a mixed lymphocyte reaction culture, taken before intestinal transplant. According to the study, the label for this sample's cell subset or site signals: CFSE-low proliferating T cells sorted from approximately 6-day pre-transplant mixed lymphocyte reaction (GvH or HvG direction). The chain is made from TRBV11-3 and TRBJ1-1, with TRBD1 perhaps the D gene, on 5 matching bases. The receptor's source is a human patient who received an intestinal transplant. The bases read TGTGCCAGCAGCTTAGATAGGGGAGGCACTGAAGCTTTCTTT. Translated, this gives CASSLDRGGTEAFF.